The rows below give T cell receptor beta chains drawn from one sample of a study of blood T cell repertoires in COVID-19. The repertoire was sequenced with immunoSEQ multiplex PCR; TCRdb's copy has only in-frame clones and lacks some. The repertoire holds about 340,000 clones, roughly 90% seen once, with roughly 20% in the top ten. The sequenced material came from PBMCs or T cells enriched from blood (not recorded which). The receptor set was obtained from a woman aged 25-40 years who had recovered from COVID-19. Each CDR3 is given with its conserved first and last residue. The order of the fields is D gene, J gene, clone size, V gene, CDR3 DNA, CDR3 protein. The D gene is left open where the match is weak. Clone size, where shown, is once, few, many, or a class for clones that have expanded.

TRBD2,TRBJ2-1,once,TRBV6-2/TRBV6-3,TGTGCCAGCAGTTACCCTGAACTAGCGGGAGTTAATGAGCAGTTCTTC,CASSYPELAGVNEQFF
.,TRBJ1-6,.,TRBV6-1,TGTGCCAGCAGTGACATTTTTAATTCACCCCTCCACTTT,CASSDIFNSPLHF
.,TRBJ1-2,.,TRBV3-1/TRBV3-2,TGTGCCAGCAGCCAAGTAAAGGGGGATGCTGGCTACACCTTC,CASSQVKGDAGYTF
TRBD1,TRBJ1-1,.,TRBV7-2,TGTGCCAGCAGCTTAGCAGGACAGGGTTTAGGACGAGCTTTCTTT,CASSLAGQGLGRAFF
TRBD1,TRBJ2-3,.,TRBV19,TGTGCCAGTAGTCGGGACAGGGTGGAGCAGTATTTT,CASSRDRVEQYF
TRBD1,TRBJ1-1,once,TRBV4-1,TGCGCCAGCACTTCTCGGGCAGGGGGACGGACTGAAGCTTTCTTT,CASTSRAGGRTEAFF
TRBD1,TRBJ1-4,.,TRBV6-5,TGTGCCAGCAGCCGGACCAGGGGGGCTAATGAAAAACTGTTTTTT,CASSRTRGANEKLFF
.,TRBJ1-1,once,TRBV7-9,TGTGCCAGCAGCTTAGCCCAGTTTGAAGCTTTCTTT,CASSLAQFEAFF
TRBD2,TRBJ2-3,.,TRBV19,TGTGCCAGTAGTACAGGACTAGCACGGACAGATACGCAGTATTTT,CASSTGLARTDTQYF
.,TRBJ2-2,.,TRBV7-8,TGTGCCAGCAGCCTCGGCGCGGGAAGCGGCACCGGGGAGCTGTTTTTT,CASSLGAGSGTGELFF
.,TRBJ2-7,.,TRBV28,TGTGCCAGCAGGCCCGGGGGTTCCGACGAGCAGTACTTC,CASRPGGSDEQYF
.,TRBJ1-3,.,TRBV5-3,TGTGCCAGAAGCTTGGGTGGGCTCAGAAAAGGAAACACCATATATTTT,CARSLGGLRKGNTIYF
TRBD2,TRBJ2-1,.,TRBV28,TGTGCCAGCAGTTTACTAGCGGGGGGTAATGAGCAGTTCTTC,CASSLLAGGNEQFF
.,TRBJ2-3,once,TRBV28,TGTGCCAGCAGTTTATACAGCGGACTTACAGATACGCAGTATTTT,CASSLYSGLTDTQYF
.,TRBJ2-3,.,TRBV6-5,TGTGCCAGCACCTCCCCGGAGCTTTACACAGATACGCAGTATTTT,CASTSPELYTDTQYF
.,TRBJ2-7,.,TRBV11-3,TGTGCCAGCAGGCCCCGGCTAGCTACCTACGAGCAGTACTTC,CASRPRLATYEQYF
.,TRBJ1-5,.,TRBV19,TGTGCCAGTAGTAGGGGGCCTACCCCCAATCAGCCCCAGCATTTT,CASSRGPTPNQPQHF
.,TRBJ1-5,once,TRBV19,TGTGCCAGTAGTATTTGGACAGCAAATCAGCCCCAGCATTTT,CASSIWTANQPQHF
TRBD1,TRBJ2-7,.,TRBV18,TGTGCCAGCTCACTAACGGGACAGCCCTCCCTCGAGCAGTACTTC,CASSLTGQPSLEQYF
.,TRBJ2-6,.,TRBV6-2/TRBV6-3,TGTGCCAGCAGTTCACGGTTCTCTGGGGCCAACGTCCTGACTTTC,CASSSRFSGANVLTF
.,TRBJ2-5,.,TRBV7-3,TGTGCCAGCAGCCAACAGGCCGGGGAGACCCAGTACTTC,CASSQQAGETQYF
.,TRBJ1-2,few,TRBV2,TGTGCCAGCAGCCAAGGGGGAGGGAATAACTATGGCTACACCTTC,CASSQGGGNNYGYTF
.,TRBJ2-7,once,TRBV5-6,TGTGCCAGCAGCTTGTTCCAGGCTAACTCCTACGAGCAGTACTTC,CASSLFQANSYEQYF
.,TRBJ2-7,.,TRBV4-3,TGCGCCAGCAGCCAAGATTTCGTCCCGGGAGAGCAGTACTTC,CASSQDFVPGEQYF
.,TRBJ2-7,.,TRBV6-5,TGTGCCAGCAGTACTGGACTTACCCCCTACGAGCAGTACTTC,CASSTGLTPYEQYF
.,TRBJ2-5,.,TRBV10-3,TGTGCCATCAGTGACTCTTACCAAGAGACCCAGTACTTC,CAISDSYQETQYF
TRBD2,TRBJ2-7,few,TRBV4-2,TGTGCCAGCAGCCAAGAGGCTAGCGGGGGGGCCTCTTCGCTGTACTTC,CASSQEASGGASSLYF
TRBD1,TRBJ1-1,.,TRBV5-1,TGCGCCAGCAGCAGCGGACAGGTGAACACTGAAGCTTTCTTT,CASSSGQVNTEAFF
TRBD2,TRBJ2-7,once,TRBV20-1,TGCAGTGCTAGTTTCATCGTCCCTGCCCGCCATACAAGTAGCGGGAGGGAGGACGAGCAGTACTTC,CSASFIVPARHTSSGREDEQYF
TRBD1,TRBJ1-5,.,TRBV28,TGTGCCAGCAGTTTTACAGGGGATTATGGGCAGCCCCAGCATTTT,CASSFTGDYGQPQHF
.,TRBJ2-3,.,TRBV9,TGTGCCAGTAGTCCTGCCGGACGGGAGTCAAATACGCAGTATTTT,CASSPAGRESNTQYF
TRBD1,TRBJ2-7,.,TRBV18,TGTGCCAGCTCACCTATCGGGACAGGGTACGAGCAGTACTTC,CASSPIGTGYEQYF
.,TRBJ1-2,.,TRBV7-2,TGTGCCAGCAGCTCGCGCGAGCGGAGCTATGGCTACACCTTC,CASSSRERSYGYTF
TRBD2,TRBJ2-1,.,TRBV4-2,TGTGCCAGCAGCCAAGGGGATAGCGGGAGGAATGAGCAGTTCTTC,CASSQGDSGRNEQFF
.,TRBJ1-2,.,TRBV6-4,TGTGCCAGCACTGTCCCGGGACTCCCCGGCGGCTACACCTTC,CASTVPGLPGGYTF
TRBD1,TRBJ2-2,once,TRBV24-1,TGTGCCACCAGGGCCGGGACAGGCCCGACCGGGGAGCTGTTTTTT,CATRAGTGPTGELFF
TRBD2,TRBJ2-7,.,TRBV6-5,TGTGCCAGCAGGCGAGGACTAGCGGATAATTACGAGCAGTACTTC,CASRRGLADNYEQYF
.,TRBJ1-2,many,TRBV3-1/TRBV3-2,TGTGCCAGCAGCCAAGAATGGCAGGGGCGCGACTATGGCTACACCTTC,CASSQEWQGRDYGYTF
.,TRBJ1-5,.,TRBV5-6,TGTGCCAGCAGCTTGGGGGGAGGCCAGCCCCAGCATTTT,CASSLGGGQPQHF
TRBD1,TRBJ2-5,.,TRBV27,TGTGCCAGCAGTCACCGGACAGGGCTGGGGGAGACCCAGTACTTC,CASSHRTGLGETQYF
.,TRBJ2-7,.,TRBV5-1,TGCGCCAGCAGCTTGTGGGGCCTGTCGGCCTACGAGCAGTACTTC,CASSLWGLSAYEQYF
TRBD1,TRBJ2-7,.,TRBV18,TGTGCCAGCTCACCATACAGACAGGGGCCCTCCCTTACCTACGAGCAGTACTTC,CASSPYRQGPSLTYEQYF
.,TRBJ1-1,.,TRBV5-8,TGTGCCAGCAGCAAGACAGTTTCGGCTTTCTTT,CASSKTVSAFF
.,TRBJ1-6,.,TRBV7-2,TGTGCCAGCAGCTCGCGCTGGAGGGCACCCCTCCACTTT,CASSSRWRAPLHF
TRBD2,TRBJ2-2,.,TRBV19,TGTGCCAGTCGACTAGCGGGAGGATCGAACACCGGGGAGCTGTTTTTT,CASRLAGGSNTGELFF
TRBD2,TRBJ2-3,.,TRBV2,TGTGCCAGCAGTGATAGCGGGGTGGCAGATACGCAGTATTTT,CASSDSGVADTQYF